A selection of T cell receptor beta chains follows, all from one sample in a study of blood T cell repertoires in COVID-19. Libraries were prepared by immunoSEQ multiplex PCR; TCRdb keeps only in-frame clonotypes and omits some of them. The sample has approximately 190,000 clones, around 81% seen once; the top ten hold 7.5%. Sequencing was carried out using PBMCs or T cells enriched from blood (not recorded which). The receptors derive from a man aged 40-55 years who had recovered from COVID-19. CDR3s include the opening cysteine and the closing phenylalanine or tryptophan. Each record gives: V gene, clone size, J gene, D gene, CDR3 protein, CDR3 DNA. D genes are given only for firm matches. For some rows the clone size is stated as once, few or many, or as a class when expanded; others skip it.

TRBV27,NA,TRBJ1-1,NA,CASNFLGTLNTEAFF,TGTGCCAGCAACTTTTTAGGGACATTGAACACTGAAGCTTTCTTT
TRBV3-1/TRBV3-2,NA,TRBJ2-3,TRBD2,CASSRTGTSGNRRQYF,TGTGCCAGCAGTCGCACCGGGACTAGCGGAAACCGGAGGCAGTATTTT
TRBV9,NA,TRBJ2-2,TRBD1,CASSLNRGKGGELFF,TGTGCCAGCTCCCTAAACAGGGGTAAAGGCGGGGAGCTGTTTTTT
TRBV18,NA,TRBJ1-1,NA,CASSPQGMAEAFF,TGTGCCAGCTCACCTCAGGGTATGGCTGAAGCTTTCTTT
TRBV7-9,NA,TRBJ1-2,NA,CASSLETAWGYTF,TGTGCCAGCAGCTTAGAGACAGCCTGGGGCTACACCTTC
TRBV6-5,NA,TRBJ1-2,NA,CASSYGTGVNGYTF,TGTGCCAGCAGTTACGGGACGGGGGTTAATGGCTACACCTTC
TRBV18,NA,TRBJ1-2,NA,CASSPSPRANYGYTF,TGTGCCAGCTCACCATCCCCGAGGGCCAACTATGGCTACACCTTC
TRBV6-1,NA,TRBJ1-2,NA,CASSEATGIYGYTF,TGTGCCAGCAGTGAAGCAACAGGGATATATGGCTACACCTTC
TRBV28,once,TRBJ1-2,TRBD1,CASSSLPGTGGDGYTF,TGTGCCAGCAGTTCATTGCCCGGGACAGGGGGCGATGGCTACACCTTC
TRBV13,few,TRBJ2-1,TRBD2,CASSLAGGLSNEQFF,TGTGCCAGCAGCTTAGCGGGGGGGCTTAGCAATGAGCAGTTCTTC
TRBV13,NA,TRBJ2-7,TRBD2,CASSLRSGGVGLYEQYF,TGTGCCAGCAGCTTAAGGTCGGGGGGGGTTGGCCTCTACGAGCAGTACTTC
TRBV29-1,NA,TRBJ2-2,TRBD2,CSVVLAGGLGELFF,TGCAGCGTGGTCCTAGCGGGGGGGCTCGGGGAGCTGTTTTTT
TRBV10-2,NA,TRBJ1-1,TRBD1,CASRPTGSVTEAFF,TGCGCCAGCAGACCGACAGGGAGTGTCACTGAAGCTTTCTTT
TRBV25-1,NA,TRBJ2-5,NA,CASSDSVVETQYF,TGTGCCAGCAGCGATAGCGTTGTGGAGACCCAGTACTTC
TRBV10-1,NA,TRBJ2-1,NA,CASSDHDFYRGASYNEQFF,TGCGCCAGCAGTGACCACGACTTCTACCGGGGGGCCTCCTACAATGAGCAGTTCTTC
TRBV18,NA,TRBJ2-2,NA,CASSLKNTGELFF,TGTGCCAGCTCACTCAAGAACACCGGGGAGCTGTTTTTT
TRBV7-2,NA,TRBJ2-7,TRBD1,CASSLMRGQGYEQYF,TGTGCCAGCAGCTTGATGAGAGGACAGGGCTACGAGCAGTACTTC
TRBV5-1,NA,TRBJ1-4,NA,CASSRQGLGEKLFF,TGCGCCAGCAGCCGGCAAGGACTTGGGGAAAAACTGTTTTTT
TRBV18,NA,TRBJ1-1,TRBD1,CASSPKTGGRTEAFF,TGTGCCAGCTCACCAAAAACAGGGGGCAGGACTGAAGCTTTCTTT
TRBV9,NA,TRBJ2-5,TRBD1,CASSVDPGQGGETQYF,TGTGCCAGCAGCGTTGACCCCGGACAGGGTGGAGAGACCCAGTACTTC
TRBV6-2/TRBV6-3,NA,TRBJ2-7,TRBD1,CASSYSQGVVYEQYF,TGTGCCAGCAGTTACTCGCAGGGGGTTGTCTACGAGCAGTACTTC
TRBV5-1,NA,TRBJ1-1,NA,CASSLPAPGEYSEAFF,TGCGCCAGCAGCTTGCCCGCACCAGGGGAATACTCTGAAGCTTTCTTT
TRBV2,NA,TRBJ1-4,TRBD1,CATSRGTNEKLFF,TGTGCTACCTCCAGGGGGACTAATGAAAAACTGTTTTTT
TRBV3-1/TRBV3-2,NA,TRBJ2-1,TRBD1,CASSQDQGDSYNEQFF,TGTGCCAGCAGCCAAGATCAGGGGGACTCCTACAATGAGCAGTTCTTC
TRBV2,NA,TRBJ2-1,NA,CASSPTPGNEQFF,TGTGCCAGCAGCCCCACCCCGGGCAATGAGCAGTTCTTC
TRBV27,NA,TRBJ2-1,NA,CASSLSHRGKRQFF,TGTGCCAGCAGTTTATCCCACAGAGGGAAGCGGCAGTTCTTC
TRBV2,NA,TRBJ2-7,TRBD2,CASRLTSVGLYTF,TGTGCCAGCAGACTGACTAGCGTTGGGTTATATACCTTC
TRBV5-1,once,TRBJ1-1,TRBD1,CASTLDRGNTEAFF,TGCGCCAGCACCTTGGACAGGGGGAACACTGAAGCTTTCTTT
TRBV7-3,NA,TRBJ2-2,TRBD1,CASSLHSGTGNTGELFF,TGTGCCAGCAGCCTCCACTCCGGGACAGGGAACACCGGGGAGCTGTTTTTT
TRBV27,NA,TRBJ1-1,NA,CASSFSYLTDRLNTEAFF,TGTGCCAGCAGTTTCTCCTATTTAACGGACAGATTGAACACTGAAGCTTTCTTT
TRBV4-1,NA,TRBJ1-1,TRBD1,CASSQDLQGRLNTEAFF,TGCGCCAGCAGCCAAGATCTACAGGGGAGATTGAACACTGAAGCTTTCTTT
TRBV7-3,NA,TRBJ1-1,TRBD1,CASSLTGDREQMNTEAFF,TGTGCCAGCAGCTTAACGGGAGACAGGGAGCAAATGAACACTGAAGCTTTCTTT
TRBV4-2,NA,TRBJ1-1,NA,CASSQTELGTEAFF,TGTGCCAGCAGCCAGACGGAGTTGGGCACTGAAGCTTTCTTT
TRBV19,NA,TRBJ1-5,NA,CASSISELFGPQHF,TGTGCCAGTAGTATCTCCGAACTATTCGGGCCCCAGCATTTT
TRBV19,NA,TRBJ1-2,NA,CASSIDFYSSYTF,TGTGCCAGTAGTATAGATTTCTACAGTAGCTACACCTTC
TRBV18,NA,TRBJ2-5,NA,CASSSAGQETQYF,TGTGCCAGCTCCTCCGCAGGACAAGAGACCCAGTACTTC
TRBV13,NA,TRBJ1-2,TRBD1,CASSQGQGTFGYTF,TGTGCCAGCAGCCAAGGACAGGGGACCTTTGGCTACACCTTC
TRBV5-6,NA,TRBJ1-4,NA,CASSGGEKLFF,TGTGCCAGCAGCGGGGGCGAAAAACTGTTTTTT
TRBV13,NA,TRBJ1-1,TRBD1,CASSYPGQRTEAFF,TGTGCCAGCAGTTACCCGGGACAGCGCACTGAAGCTTTCTTT
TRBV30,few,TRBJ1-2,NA,CAWNYRAANYGYTF,TGTGCCTGGAACTACAGGGCCGCTAACTATGGCTACACCTTC
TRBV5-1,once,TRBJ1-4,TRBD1,CASSLQGNNEKLFF,TGCGCCAGCAGCTTACAGGGGAATAATGAAAAACTGTTTTTT
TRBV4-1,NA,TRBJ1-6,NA,CASSQMPDGYNSPLHF,TGCGCCAGCAGCCAAATGCCAGATGGCTATAATTCACCCCTCCACTTT
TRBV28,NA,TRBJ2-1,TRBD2,CASTAGAGGYNEQFF,TGTGCCAGCACCGCTGGGGCGGGGGGTTACAATGAGCAGTTCTTC
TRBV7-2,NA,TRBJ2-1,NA,CASSLQSSPGWDEQFF,TGTGCCAGCAGCTTACAGTCCTCGCCGGGTTGGGATGAGCAGTTCTTC
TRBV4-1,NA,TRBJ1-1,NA,CATAAGMNTEAFF,TGCGCCACCGCGGCAGGGATGAACACTGAAGCTTTCTTT
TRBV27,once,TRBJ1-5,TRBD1,CASSGGQVSNQPQHF,TGTGCCAGCAGTGGGGGACAGGTTAGCAATCAGCCCCAGCATTTT
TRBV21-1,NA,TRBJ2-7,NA,CASSKSGETYEQYF,TGTGCCAGCAGCAAAAGCGGGGAGACCTACGAGCAGTACTTC
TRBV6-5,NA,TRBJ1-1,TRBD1,CASSPPGGQAFF,TGTGCCAGCAGTCCGCCAGGGGGCCAAGCTTTCTTT
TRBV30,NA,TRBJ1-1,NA,CAWSVSPGQNTEAFF,TGTGCCTGGAGTGTTTCGCCAGGCCAGAACACTGAAGCTTTCTTT
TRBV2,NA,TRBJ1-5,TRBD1,CASRGSQGAYQPQHF,TGTGCCAGCAGGGGCTCACAGGGGGCCTACCAGCCCCAGCATTTT
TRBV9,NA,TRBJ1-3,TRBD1,CASSALQGAGNTIYF,TGTGCCAGCAGCGCATTACAGGGGGCTGGAAACACCATATATTTT
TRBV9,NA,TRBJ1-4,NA,CASSVDSLTEKLFF,TGTGCCAGCAGCGTAGACAGCTTAACCGAAAAACTGTTTTTT
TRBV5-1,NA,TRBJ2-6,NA,CASSSNTGTPGANVLTF,TGCGCCAGCAGCTCGAACACAGGGACCCCTGGGGCCAACGTCCTGACTTTC